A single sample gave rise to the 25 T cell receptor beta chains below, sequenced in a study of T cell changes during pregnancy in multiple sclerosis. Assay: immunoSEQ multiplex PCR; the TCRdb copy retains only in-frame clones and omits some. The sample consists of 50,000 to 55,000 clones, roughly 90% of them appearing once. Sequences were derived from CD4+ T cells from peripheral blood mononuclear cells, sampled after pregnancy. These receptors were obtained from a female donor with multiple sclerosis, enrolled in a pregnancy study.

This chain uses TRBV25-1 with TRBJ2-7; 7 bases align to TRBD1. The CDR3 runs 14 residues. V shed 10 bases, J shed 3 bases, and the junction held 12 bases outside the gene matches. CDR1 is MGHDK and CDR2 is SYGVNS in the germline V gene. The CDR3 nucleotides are TGTGCCACCGCTCGCCCGGGACAGAGCTACGAGCAGTACTTC. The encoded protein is CATARPGQSYEQYF.

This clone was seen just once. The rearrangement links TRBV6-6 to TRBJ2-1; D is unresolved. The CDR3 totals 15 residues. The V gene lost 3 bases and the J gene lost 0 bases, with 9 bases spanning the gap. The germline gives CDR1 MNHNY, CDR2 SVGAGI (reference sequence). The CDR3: CASSYKWSSYNEQFF. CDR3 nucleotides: TGTGCCAGCAGTTATAAGTGGAGCTCCTACAATGAGCAGTTCTTC.

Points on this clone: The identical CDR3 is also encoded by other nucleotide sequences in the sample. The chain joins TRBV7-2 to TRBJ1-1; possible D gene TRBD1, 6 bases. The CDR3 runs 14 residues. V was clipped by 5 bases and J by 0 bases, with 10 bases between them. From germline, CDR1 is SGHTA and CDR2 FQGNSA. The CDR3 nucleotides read TGTGCCAGCAGCGGACAGAGCTTGAACACTGAAGCTTTCTTT. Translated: CASSGQSLNTEAFF.

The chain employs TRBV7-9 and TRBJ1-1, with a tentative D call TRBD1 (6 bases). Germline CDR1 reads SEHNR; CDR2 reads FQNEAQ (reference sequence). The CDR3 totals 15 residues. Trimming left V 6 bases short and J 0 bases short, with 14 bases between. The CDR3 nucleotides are TGTGCCAGCAGTCCTACAGGGACGGTGAACACTGAAGCTTTCTTT. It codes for CASSPTGTVNTEAFF.

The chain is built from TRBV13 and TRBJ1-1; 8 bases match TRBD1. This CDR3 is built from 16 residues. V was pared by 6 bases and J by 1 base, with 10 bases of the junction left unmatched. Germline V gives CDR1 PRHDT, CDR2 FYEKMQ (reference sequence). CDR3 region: CASRSGGGSRNTEAFF. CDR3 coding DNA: TGTGCCAGCAGATCAGGGGGCGGTAGTCGGAACACTGAAGCTTTCTTT.

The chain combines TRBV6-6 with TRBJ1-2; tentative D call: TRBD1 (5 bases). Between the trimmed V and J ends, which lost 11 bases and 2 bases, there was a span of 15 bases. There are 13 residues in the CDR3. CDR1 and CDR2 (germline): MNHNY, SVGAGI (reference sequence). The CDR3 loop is CALTRGLNYGYTF. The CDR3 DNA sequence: TGTGCCCTTACAAGGGGCCTCAACTATGGCTACACCTTC.

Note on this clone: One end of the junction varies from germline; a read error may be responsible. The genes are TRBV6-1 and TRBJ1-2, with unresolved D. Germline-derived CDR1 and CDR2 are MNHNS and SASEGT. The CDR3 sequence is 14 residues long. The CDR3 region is CASSEGNSYYGYTF. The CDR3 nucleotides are TGTGCCAGCAGCGAAGGGAACAGCTACTATGGCTACACCTTC.

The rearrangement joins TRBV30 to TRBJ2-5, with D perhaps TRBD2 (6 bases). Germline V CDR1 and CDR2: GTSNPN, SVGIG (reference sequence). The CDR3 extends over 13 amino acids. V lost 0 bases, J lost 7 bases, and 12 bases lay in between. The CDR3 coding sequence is TGTGCCTGGAGTGTAGGGAGGATGAGGACCCAGTACTTC. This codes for CAWSVGRMRTQYF.

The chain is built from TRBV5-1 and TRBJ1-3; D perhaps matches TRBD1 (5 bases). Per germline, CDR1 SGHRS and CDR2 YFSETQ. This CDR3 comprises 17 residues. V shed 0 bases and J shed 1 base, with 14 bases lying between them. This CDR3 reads CASSLGGGFPSGNTIYF. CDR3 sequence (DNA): TGCGCCAGCAGCTTGGGCGGGGGATTTCCTTCTGGAAACACCATATATTTT.

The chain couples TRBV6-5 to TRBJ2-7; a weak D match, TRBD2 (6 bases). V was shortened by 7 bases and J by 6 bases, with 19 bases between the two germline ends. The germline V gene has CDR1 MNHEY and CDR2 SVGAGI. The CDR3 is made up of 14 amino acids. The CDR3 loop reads CASNADGRSSEQYF. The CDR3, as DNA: TGTGCCAGCAACGCAGACGGGAGAAGTTCCGAGCAGTACTTC.

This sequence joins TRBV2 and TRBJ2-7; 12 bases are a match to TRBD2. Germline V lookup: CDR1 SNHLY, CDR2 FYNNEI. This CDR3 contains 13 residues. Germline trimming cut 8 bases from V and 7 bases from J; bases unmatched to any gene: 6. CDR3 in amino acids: CASRTSGVLEQYF. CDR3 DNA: TGTGCCAGCCGGACTAGCGGGGTTTTGGAGCAGTACTTC.

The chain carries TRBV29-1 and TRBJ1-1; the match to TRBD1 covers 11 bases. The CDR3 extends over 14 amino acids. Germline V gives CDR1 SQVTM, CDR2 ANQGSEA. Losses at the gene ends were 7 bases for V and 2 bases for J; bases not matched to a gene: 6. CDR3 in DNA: TGCAGCGGTAGGGACAGGGGGGGAAACACTGAAGCTTTCTTT. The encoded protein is CSGRDRGGNTEAFF.

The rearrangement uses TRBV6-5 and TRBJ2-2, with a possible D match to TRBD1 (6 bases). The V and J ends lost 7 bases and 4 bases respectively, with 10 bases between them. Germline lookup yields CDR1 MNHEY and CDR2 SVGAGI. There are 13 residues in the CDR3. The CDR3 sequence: CASNQGSTGELFF. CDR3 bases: TGTGCCAGCAACCAGGGGTCCACCGGGGAGCTGTTTTTT.

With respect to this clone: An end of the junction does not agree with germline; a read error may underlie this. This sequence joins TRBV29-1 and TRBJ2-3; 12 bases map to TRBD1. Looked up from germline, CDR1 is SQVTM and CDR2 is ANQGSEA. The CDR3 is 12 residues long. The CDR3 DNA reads TGTGGGACAGGGGGCAGGTCAGATACGCAGTATTTT. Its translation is CGTGGRSDTQYF.

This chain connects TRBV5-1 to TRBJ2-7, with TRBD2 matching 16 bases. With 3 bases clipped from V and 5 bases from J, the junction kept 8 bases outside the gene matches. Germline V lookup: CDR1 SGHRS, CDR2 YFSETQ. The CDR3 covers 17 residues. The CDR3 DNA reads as TGCGCCAGCAGCTGGCTGGGACTAGCGGGAGGGCCCCACGAGCAGTACTTC. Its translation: CASSWLGLAGGPHEQYF. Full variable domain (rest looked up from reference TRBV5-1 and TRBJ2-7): KAGVTQTPRYLIKTRGQQVTLSCSPISGHRSVSWYQQTPGQGLQFLFEYFSETQRNKGNFPGRFSGRQFSNSRSEMNVSTLELGDSALYLCASSWLGLAGGPHEQYFGPGTRLTVT.

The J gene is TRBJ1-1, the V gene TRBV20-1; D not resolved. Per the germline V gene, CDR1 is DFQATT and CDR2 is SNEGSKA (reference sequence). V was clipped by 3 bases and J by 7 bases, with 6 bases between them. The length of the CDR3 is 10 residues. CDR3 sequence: CSASIYEAFF. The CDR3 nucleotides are TGCAGTGCTAGCATCTATGAAGCTTTCTTT.

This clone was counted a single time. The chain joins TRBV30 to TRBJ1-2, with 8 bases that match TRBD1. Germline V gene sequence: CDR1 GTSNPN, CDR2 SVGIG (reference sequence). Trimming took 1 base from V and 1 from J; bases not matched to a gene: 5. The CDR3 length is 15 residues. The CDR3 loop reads CAWSGWGQVNYGYTF. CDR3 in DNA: TGTGCCTGGAGTGGATGGGGACAGGTTAACTATGGCTACACCTTC.

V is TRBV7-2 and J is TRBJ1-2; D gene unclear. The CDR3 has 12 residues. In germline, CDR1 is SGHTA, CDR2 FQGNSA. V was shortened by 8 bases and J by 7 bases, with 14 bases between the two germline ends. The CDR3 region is CASGHPRSGYTF. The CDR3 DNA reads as TGTGCCAGCGGGCACCCCAGGTCTGGCTACACCTTC. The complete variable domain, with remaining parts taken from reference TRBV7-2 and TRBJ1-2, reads GAGVSQSPSNKVTEKGKDVELRCDPISGHTALYWYRQSLGQGLEFLIYFQGNSAPDKSGLPSDRFSAERTGGSVSTLTIQRTQQEDSAVYLCASGHPRSGYTFGSGTRLTVV.

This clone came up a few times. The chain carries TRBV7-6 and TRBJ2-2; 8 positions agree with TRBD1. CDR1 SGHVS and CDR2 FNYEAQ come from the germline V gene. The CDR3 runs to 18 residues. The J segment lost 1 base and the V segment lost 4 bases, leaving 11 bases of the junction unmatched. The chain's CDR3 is CASSSRRAGQVNTGELFF. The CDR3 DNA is TGTGCCAGCAGCTCCCGCCGGGCGGGACAGGTGAACACCGGGGAGCTGTTTTTT.

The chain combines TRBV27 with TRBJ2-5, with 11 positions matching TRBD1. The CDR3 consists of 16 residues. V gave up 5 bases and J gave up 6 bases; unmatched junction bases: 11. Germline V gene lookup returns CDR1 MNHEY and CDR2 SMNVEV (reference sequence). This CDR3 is CASSIRDRGLGKTQYF. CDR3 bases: TGTGCCAGCAGTATCCGGGACAGGGGGTTGGGGAAGACCCAGTACTTC.

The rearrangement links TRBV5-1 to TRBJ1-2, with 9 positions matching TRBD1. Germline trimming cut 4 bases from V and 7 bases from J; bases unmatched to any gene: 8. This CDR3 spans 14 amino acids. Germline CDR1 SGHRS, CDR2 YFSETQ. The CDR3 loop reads CASSTGQGWSGYTF. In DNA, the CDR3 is TGCGCCAGCAGCACGGGACAGGGCTGGAGTGGCTACACCTTC.

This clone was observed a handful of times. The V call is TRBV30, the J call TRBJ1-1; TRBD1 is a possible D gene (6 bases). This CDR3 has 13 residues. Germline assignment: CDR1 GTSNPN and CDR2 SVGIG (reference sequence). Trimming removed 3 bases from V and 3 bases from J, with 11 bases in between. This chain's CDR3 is CAWRVQGHTEAFF. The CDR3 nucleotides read TGTGCCTGGAGGGTACAGGGTCACACTGAAGCTTTCTTT. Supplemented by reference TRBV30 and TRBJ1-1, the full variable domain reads SQTIHQWPATLVQPVGSPLSLECTVEGTSNPNLYWYRQAAGRGLQLLFYSVGIGQISSEVPQNLSASRPQDRQFILSSKKLLLSDSGFYLCAWRVQGHTEAFFGQGTRLTVV.

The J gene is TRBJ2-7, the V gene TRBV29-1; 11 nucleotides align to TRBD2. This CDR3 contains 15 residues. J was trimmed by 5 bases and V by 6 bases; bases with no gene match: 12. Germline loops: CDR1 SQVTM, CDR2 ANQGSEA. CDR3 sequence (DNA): TGCAGCGTCCTCAGACTAGCGGGAATCAGAAACGAGCAGTACTTC. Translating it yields CSVLRLAGIRNEQYF.

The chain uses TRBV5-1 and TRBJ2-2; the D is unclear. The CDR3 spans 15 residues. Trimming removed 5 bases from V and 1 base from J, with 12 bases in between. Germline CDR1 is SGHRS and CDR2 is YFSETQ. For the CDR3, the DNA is TGCGCCAGCAGTAGAGGAACACTGAACACCGGGGAGCTGTTTTTT. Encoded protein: CASSRGTLNTGELFF.

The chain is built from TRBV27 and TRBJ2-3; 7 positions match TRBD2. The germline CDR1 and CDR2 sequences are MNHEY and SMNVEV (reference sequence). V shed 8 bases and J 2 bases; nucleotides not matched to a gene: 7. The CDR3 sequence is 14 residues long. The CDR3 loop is CASGRDYHTDTQYF. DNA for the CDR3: TGTGCCAGCGGCCGGGACTACCACACAGATACGCAGTATTTT.